What follows are 31 T cell receptor beta chains derived from one specimen sequenced in a study of cytomegalovirus exposure and HLA in healthy donors. 13 Jbeta primers and 60 Vbeta primers were used for the PCR. TCRdb's copy holds only in-frame clones and misses some; the assay was immunoSEQ multiplex PCR. The data contain around 130,000 clones, around 75% of them singletons. Sequencing was performed on PBMCs. The receptors were gathered from a man younger than 45 in good health and CMV-seronegative.

CDR3 residues: CASSPPGRNTGELFF. The CDR3 DNA reads TGTGCCAGCTCACCACCGGGGCGGAACACCGGGGAGCTGTTTTTT. The V call is TRBV18, the J call TRBJ2-2, with D possibly matching TRBD1 (5 bases). The CDR3 length is 15 residues. Germline CDR1 is KGHSH and CDR2 is LQKENI. Trimming left V 0 bases short and J 1 base short, with 6 bases between.

The chain carries TRBV7-3 and TRBJ2-2; 10 bases are shared with TRBD1. The germline V gene has CDR1 SGHTA and CDR2 FQGTGA. The CDR3 spans 15 residues. V was pared by 3 bases and J by 8 bases, with 6 bases of the junction left unmatched. DNA of the CDR3: TGTGCCAGCAGCTTGACAGGGGGCCTTCCTGGGGAGCTGTTTTTT. It codes for CASSLTGGLPGELFF. The variable domain in full, with the rest retrieved from reference TRBV7-3 and TRBJ2-2, is GAGVSQTPSNKVTEKGKYVELRCDPISGHTALYWYRQSLGQGPEFLIYFQGTGAADDSGLPNDRFFAVRPEGSVSTLKIQRTERGDSAVYLCASSLTGGLPGELFFGEGSRLTVL.

This chain joins TRBV2 and TRBJ2-7, with D tentatively TRBD2 (6 bases). Trimming stripped 6 bases from V and 3 bases from J, with 9 bases between. The germline CDR1 and CDR2 sequences are SNHLY and FYNNEI. The CDR3 contains 12 residues. CDR3 sequence: CASRLGGYEQYF. The CDR3 bases are TGTGCCAGCAGGTTGGGGGGCTACGAGCAGTACTTC.

The CDR3 bases are TGTGCCAGTAGTATAGAAGGACACCGAAATCAGCCCCAGCATTTT. Encoded protein: CASSIEGHRNQPQHF. The J gene is TRBJ1-5, the V gene TRBV19, with D tentatively TRBD1 (5 bases). CDR1 and CDR2 from the germline V gene are LNHDA and SQIVND (reference sequence). The V and J ends lost 0 bases and 4 bases respectively, with 10 bases between them. This CDR3 has 15 amino acids. Combining the CDR3 with reference TRBV19 and TRBJ1-5 gives the whole variable domain DGGITQSPKYLFRKEGQNVTLSCEQNLNHDAMYWYRQDPGQGLRLIYYSQIVNDFQKGDIAEGYSVSREKKESFPLTVTSAQKNPTAFYLCASSIEGHRNQPQHFGDGTRLSIL.

The chain couples TRBV19 to TRBJ2-2, with 9 positions matching TRBD2. Trimming removed 6 bases from V and 4 bases from J; junction bases left unmatched: 15. CDR3 length: 18 residues. The V gene's germline CDR1 is LNHDA and CDR2 SQIVND (reference sequence). The CDR3 nucleotides are TGTGCCAGTAGCCGTAGCGGGGGAGGGCAACGTGGCACCGGGGAGCTGTTTTTT. Its protein is CASSRSGGGQRGTGELFF.

This rearrangement joins TRBV28 to TRBJ1-2, with 8 bases aligning to TRBD1. With V trimmed by 10 bases and J by 5 bases, 15 bases remained unmatched. This CDR3 is 15 amino acids long. In germline, CDR1 is MDHEN, CDR2 SYDVKM. CDR3: CATTSGQGVQYGYTF. The DNA for the CDR3 is TGTGCCACCACCTCCGGACAGGGCGTTCAGTATGGCTACACCTTC.

J is TRBJ1-5 and V is TRBV2, with D possibly matching TRBD1 (6 bases). This CDR3 is 14 amino acids long. Per the germline V gene, CDR1 is SNHLY and CDR2 is FYNNEI. V dropped 4 bases and J dropped 6 bases, with 13 bases sitting between them. The CDR3 DNA sequence: TGTGCCAGCAGTGGGGTGGACAGTAGTCAGCCCCAGCATTTT. Amino acid sequence: CASSGVDSSQPQHF.

The chain couples TRBV6-6 to TRBJ1-1; TRBD1 aligns across 8 bases. V lost 8 bases and J lost 5; bases outside the gene matches: 7. The CDR3 is 13 amino acids. Germline V gives CDR1 MNHNY, CDR2 SVGAGI (reference sequence). CDR3 DNA: TGTGCCAGCTGCGGACAGGGTTGGACTGAAGCTTTCTTT. Translation: CASCGQGWTEAFF.

The chain links TRBV30 to TRBJ2-5, with 9 bases lining up with TRBD1. Germline V lookup: CDR1 GTSNPN, CDR2 SVGIG (reference sequence). The CDR3 is 16 residues long. V shed 1 base, J shed 2 bases, and the junction held 8 bases outside the gene matches. The CDR3 is CAWSGIGQGSQETQYF. In DNA, the CDR3 is TGTGCCTGGAGTGGAATAGGACAGGGGAGTCAAGAGACCCAGTACTTC.

The J gene is TRBJ2-7, the V gene TRBV5-3; 10 bases line up with TRBD2. TRBV5-3 belongs to the ORF category, with a function that is uncertain. Trimming took 1 base from V and 5 from J; bases not matched to a gene: 15. CDR3 length: 18 amino acids. This chain's CDR3 is CARSLRGADLAGANEQYF. The CDR3 coding sequence is TGTGCCAGAAGCTTGAGAGGGGCTGATCTAGCGGGAGCTAACGAGCAGTACTTC.

This clone was seen a single time. The chain is built from TRBV28 and TRBJ1-5; the match to TRBD1 covers 7 bases. The junction had 5 bases not matched to a gene; V was cut back by 4 bases and J by 2 bases. Germline CDR1 is MDHEN and CDR2 is SYDVKM. The CDR3 is 15 residues long. CDR3 nucleotide sequence: TGTGCCAGCAGTTCACAGGGGTCGGGCAATCAGCCCCAGCATTTT. Amino acids: CASSSQGSGNQPQHF.

DNA for the CDR3: TGTGCCAGCTCAGATCAACCAGGTACTGAAGCTTTCTTT. Translated, it gives CASSDQPGTEAFF. This rearrangement joins TRBV18 to TRBJ1-1; unclear D gene. This CDR3 has 13 residues. The germline gives CDR1 KGHSH, CDR2 LQKENI. The V end was cut by 5 bases, the J end by 5 bases, with 12 bases between.

This chain uses TRBV4-3 with TRBJ2-1, with 10 bases fitting TRBD2. CDR3 length equals 15 residues. CDR1 LGHNA and CDR2 YSLEER come from the germline V gene. The junction had 2 bases not matched to a gene; V was cut back by 5 bases and J by 1 base. The CDR3 coding sequence is TGCGCCAGCAGCGCACTAGCGGGGTCCTACAATGAGCAGTTCTTC. Its protein product is CASSALAGSYNEQFF.

CDR3 region: CASSLGAGDGTDTQYF. In nucleotides, the CDR3 is TGCGCCAGCAGCTTGGGAGCGGGGGATGGCACAGATACGCAGTATTTT. V usage is TRBV5-1 and J usage is TRBJ2-3, with TRBD2 matching 8 bases. CDR1 and CDR2 (germline): SGHRS, YFSETQ. CDR3 length: 16 amino acids. The trim removed 0 bases at V and 1 base at J, leaving 4 bases unmatched.

This chain uses TRBV4-1 with TRBJ2-1; 8 nucleotides line up with TRBD2. The CDR3 runs 14 residues. The V segment lost 4 bases and the J segment 2 bases; nucleotides outside the gene matches: 1. Looked up from germline, CDR1 is MGHRA and CDR2 is YSYEKL. The DNA of the CDR3 is TGCGCCAGCAGCCCCGGGGGGGCCTACAATGAGCAGTTCTTC. Translating gives CASSPGGAYNEQFF.

This chain joins TRBV19 and TRBJ2-5; 8 nucleotides line up with TRBD2. CDR1 is LNHDA, CDR2 SQIVND, per germline (reference sequence). The CDR3 is 12 residues long. V was pared by 8 bases and J by 5 bases, with 4 bases of the junction left unmatched. CDR3 residues: CASGLAGETQYF. The CDR3 DNA reads TGTGCCAGTGGACTAGCAGGGGAGACCCAGTACTTC.

The chain employs TRBV2 and TRBJ1-5, with 9 bases identical to TRBD1. The V and J ends lost 4 bases and 2 bases, in that order; junction bases with no gene match: 0. Per the germline V gene, CDR1 is SNHLY and CDR2 is FYNNEI. The CDR3 has 14 residues. The CDR3 loop is CASSGQGGNQPQHF. The CDR3 DNA reads as TGTGCCAGCAGTGGACAGGGGGGCAATCAGCCCCAGCATTTT.

This clone has more than one count but fewer than ten. The chain is built from TRBV4-1 and TRBJ2-3, with 10 bases identical to TRBD2. V lost 0 bases and J lost 7; bases outside the gene matches: 7. Germline CDR1 reads MGHRA; CDR2 reads YSYEKL. CDR3 length: 16 residues. The CDR3 here is CASSQDRSGGANTQYF. CDR3 DNA: TGCGCCAGCAGCCAAGATCGAAGCGGGGGGGCGAATACGCAGTATTTT.

This clone has just a few counts. The V gene is TRBV10-3, the J gene TRBJ2-3; D might be TRBD1 (5 bases). The germline V gene encodes CDR1 ENHRY and CDR2 SYGVKD. The CDR3 is 11 amino acids. The V end was cut by 8 bases, the J end by 6 bases, with 9 bases between. The CDR3: CAIGAEDTQYF. The CDR3 DNA reads TGTGCCATCGGGGCGGAGGATACGCAGTATTTT.

The sample holds a few counts of this clone. The rearrangement uses TRBV19 and TRBJ2-1, with D unresolved. This CDR3 has 12 amino acids. Trimming took off 3 bases at V and 3 bases at J, with 3 bases between the two ends. Germline-derived CDR1 and CDR2 are LNHDA and SQIVND (reference sequence). The CDR3 DNA reads as TGTGCCAGTAGTATCCACTACAATGAGCAGTTCTTC. Protein: CASSIHYNEQFF.

The gene calls are TRBV28 and TRBJ1-1; perhaps TRBD1 as D (5 bases). CDR3 length equals 13 residues. Germline CDR1 is MDHEN and CDR2 is SYDVKM. Trimming removed 7 bases at V and 4 bases at J, with 13 bases between. CDR3 DNA sequence: TGTGCCAGCACCCGCGAAGACAGCACTGAAGCTTTCTTT. Its translation is CASTREDSTEAFF.

The chain links TRBV11-2 to TRBJ1-1; no firm D call. Trimming took off 3 bases at V and 11 bases at J, with 10 bases between the two ends. CDR1 is SGHAT, CDR2 FQNNGV, per germline. The CDR3 extends over 11 amino acids. The CDR3 region has the DNA TGTGCCAGCAGCTTGGCAGATCAGGCTTTCTTT. It is translated as CASSLADQAFF. The variable domain in full, completed from reference TRBV11-2 and TRBJ1-1, reads EAGVAQSPRYKIIEKRQSVAFWCNPISGHATLYWYQQILGQGPKLLIQFQNNGVVDDSQLPKDRFSAERLKGVDSTLKIQPAKLEDSAVYLCASSLADQAFFGQGTRLTVV.

Only one count was recorded for this clone. J is TRBJ2-7 and V is TRBV27, with TRBD2 matching over 7 bases. J gave up 3 bases and V 6 bases, and 11 bases lay outside the gene matches. The length of the CDR3 is 15 residues. Germline V CDR1 and CDR2: MNHEY, SMNVEV (reference sequence). CDR3 region: CASRPAGGWGYEQYF. The CDR3, as DNA: TGTGCCAGCAGGCCCGCCGGGGGGTGGGGCTACGAGCAGTACTTC.

A few counts support this clone. It is likely a read error, because the conserved phenylalanine at the end of the CDR3 is missing. It is unclear where the CDR3 begins or ends on the DNA, so no DNA is shown, and the CDR3 is as TCRdb lists it. This chain links TRBV30 with TRBJ1-2. The germline V gene encodes CDR1 GTSNPN and CDR2 SVGIG (reference sequence). With termini counted, the CDR3 has 13 amino acids. CDR3: CAWSVQGDYGYTV.

This clone turned up a few times. The J gene is TRBJ1-1, the V gene TRBV6-6, with D hard to call. The germline V and J ends were trimmed by 4 bases and 7 bases, with 10 bases remaining between them. Per germline, CDR1 MNHNY and CDR2 SVGAGI (reference sequence). The CDR3 length is 12 residues. The CDR3 sequence is CASSSNLVEAFF. Written as DNA, the CDR3 is TGTGCCAGCAGTTCTAACTTAGTTGAAGCTTTCTTT.

A few counts support this clone. DNA for the CDR3: TGTGCCAGCAGTTCCCGGACAGAACGCGCTGACACCGGGGAGCTGTTTTTT. This sequence encodes CASSSRTERADTGELFF. This sequence joins TRBV27 and TRBJ2-2; D may be TRBD1 (6 bases). Trimming stripped 4 bases from V and 3 bases from J, with 18 bases between. Germline V lookup: CDR1 MNHEY, CDR2 SMNVEV (reference sequence). This CDR3 region has 17 residues.

The rearrangement links TRBV29-1 to TRBJ2-1, with 8 bases identical to TRBD2. The germline CDR1 and CDR2 sequences are SQVTM and ANQGSEA. Trimming cost V 5 bases and J 1 base; bases outside gene matches: 10. There are 16 residues in the CDR3. The CDR3 region is CSVLGERERSYNEQFF. CDR3 sequence (DNA): TGCAGCGTTCTAGGGGAGCGGGAGAGATCCTACAATGAGCAGTTCTTC.

The chain carries TRBV9 and TRBJ2-7; 7 bases agree with TRBD1. There are 13 residues in the CDR3. From germline, CDR1 is SGDLS and CDR2 YYNGEE. The J segment lost 6 bases and the V segment lost 0 bases, leaving 3 bases of the junction unmatched. The CDR3 sequence is CASSVGPGGEQYF. CDR3 sequence (DNA): TGTGCCAGCAGCGTAGGGCCAGGGGGCGAGCAGTACTTC.

J is TRBJ1-2 and V is TRBV5-5; D may be TRBD1 (5 bases). The germline gives CDR1 SGHKS, CDR2 YYEKEE (reference sequence). The CDR3 has 15 residues. Trimming took 0 bases from V and 4 from J, leaving 13 bases between them. The CDR3 is CASSLGAAQGYGYTF. The CDR3 DNA follows: TGTGCCAGCAGCTTGGGGGCGGCTCAGGGCTATGGCTACACCTTC.

This sequence joins TRBV5-1 and TRBJ2-5; D gene ambiguous. CDR3 length equals 13 residues. The germline CDR1 and CDR2 sequences are SGHRS and YFSETQ. With 1 base removed from V and 3 bases from J, the gap between germline ends came to 7 bases. CDR3 residues: CASSLLAEETQYF. CDR3 sequence (DNA): TGCGCCAGCAGCTTGTTGGCCGAAGAGACCCAGTACTTC. Supplemented by reference TRBV5-1 and TRBJ2-5, the full variable domain reads KAGVTQTPRYLIKTRGQQVTLSCSPISGHRSVSWYQQTPGQGLQFLFEYFSETQRNKGNFPGRFSGRQFSNSRSEMNVSTLELGDSALYLCASSLLAEETQYFGPGTRLLVL.

V gene TRBV10-3 combines with J gene TRBJ2-2, with 8 nucleotides matching TRBD2. The J segment lost 4 bases and the V segment lost 3 bases, leaving 4 bases of the junction unmatched. CDR1 and CDR2 (germline): ENHRY, SYGVKD. The CDR3 is 15 amino acids. The CDR3 DNA sequence: TGTGCCATCAGTGAACGGCGGGAGGCCACCGGGGAGCTGTTTTTT. Its translation is CAISERREATGELFF.